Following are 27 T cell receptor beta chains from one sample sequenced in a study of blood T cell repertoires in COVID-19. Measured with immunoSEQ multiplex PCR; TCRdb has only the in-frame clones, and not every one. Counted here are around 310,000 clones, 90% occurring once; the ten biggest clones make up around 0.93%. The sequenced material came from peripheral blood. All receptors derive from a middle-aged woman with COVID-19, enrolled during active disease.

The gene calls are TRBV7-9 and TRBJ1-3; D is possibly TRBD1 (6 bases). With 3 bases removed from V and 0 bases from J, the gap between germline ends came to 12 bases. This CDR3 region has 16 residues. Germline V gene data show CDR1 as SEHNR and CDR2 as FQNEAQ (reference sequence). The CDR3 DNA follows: TGTGCCAGCAGCTTTATTAGGGACAACTCTGGAAACACCATATATTTT. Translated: CASSFIRDNSGNTIYF. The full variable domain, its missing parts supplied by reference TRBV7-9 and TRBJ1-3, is DTGVSQNPRHKITKRGQNVTFRCDPISEHNRLYWYRQTLGQGPEFLTYFQNEAQLEKSRLLSDRFSAERPKGSFSTLEIQRTEQGDSAMYLCASSFIRDNSGNTIYFGEGSWLTVV.

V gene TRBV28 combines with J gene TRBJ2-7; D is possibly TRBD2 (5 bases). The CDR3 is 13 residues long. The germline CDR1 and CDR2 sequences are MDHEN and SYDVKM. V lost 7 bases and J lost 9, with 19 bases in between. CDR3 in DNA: TGTGCCAGCACCTCGGGGTCGGCCTCGGGGCAGTACTTC. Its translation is CASTSGSASGQYF.

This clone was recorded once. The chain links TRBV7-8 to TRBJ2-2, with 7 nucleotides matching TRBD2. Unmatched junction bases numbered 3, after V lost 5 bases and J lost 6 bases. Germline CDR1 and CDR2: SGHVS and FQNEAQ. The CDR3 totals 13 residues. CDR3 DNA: TGTGCCAGCAGCGATAGCGGGTCCGGGGAGCTGTTTTTT. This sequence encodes CASSDSGSGELFF.

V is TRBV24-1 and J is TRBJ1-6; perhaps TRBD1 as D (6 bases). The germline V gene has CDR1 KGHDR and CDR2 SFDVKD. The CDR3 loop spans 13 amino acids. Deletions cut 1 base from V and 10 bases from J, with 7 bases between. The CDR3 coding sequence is TGTGCCACCAGTGATTTTGGGGGCTCACCCCTCCACTTT. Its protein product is CATSDFGGSPLHF.

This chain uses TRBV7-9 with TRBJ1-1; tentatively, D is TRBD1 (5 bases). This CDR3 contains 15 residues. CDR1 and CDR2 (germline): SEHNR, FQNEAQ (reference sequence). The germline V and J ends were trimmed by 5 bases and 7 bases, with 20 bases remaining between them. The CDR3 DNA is TGTGCCAGCAGCCCCGGGGGAGGACGGCGGGTTGAAGCTTTCTTT. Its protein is CASSPGGGRRVEAFF.

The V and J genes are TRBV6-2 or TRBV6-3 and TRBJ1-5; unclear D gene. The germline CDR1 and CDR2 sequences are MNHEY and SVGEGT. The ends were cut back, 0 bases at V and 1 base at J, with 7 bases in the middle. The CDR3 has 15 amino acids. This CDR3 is CASSYSQLSNQPQHF. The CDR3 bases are TGTGCCAGCAGTTACTCCCAACTAAGCAATCAGCCCCAGCATTTT.

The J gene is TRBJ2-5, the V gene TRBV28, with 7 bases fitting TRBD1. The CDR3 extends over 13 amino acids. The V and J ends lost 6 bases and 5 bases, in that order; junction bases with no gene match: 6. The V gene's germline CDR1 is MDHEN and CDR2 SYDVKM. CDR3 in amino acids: CASSDRDSETQYF. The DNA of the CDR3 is TGTGCCAGCAGCGACAGGGATTCTGAGACCCAGTACTTC.

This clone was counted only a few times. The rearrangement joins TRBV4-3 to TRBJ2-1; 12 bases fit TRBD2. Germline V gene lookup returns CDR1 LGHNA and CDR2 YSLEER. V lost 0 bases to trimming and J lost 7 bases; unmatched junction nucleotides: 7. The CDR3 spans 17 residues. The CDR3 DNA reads TGCGCCAGCAGCCAAGAAGAAGGACTAGCGGGGAAAAATGAGCAGTTCTTC. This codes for CASSQEEGLAGKNEQFF.

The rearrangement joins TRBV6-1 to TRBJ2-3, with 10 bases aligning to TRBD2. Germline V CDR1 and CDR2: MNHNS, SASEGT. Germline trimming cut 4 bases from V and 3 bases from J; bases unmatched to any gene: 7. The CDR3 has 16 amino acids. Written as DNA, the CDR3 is TGTGCCAGCAGTGGGGGACTAGCGTTCATGACAGATACGCAGTATTTT. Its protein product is CASSGGLAFMTDTQYF.

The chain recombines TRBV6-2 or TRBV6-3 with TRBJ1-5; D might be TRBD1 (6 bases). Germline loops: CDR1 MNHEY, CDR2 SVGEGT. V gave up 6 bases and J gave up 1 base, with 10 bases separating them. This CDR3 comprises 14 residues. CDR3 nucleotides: TGTGCCAGCAGCTTACAGGGCAGCAATCAGCCCCAGCATTTT. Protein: CASSLQGSNQPQHF.

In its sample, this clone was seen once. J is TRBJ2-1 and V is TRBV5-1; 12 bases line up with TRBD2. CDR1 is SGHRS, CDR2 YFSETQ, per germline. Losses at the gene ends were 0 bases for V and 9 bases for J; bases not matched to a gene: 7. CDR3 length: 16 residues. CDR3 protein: CASSLAPSGGASEQFF. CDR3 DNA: TGCGCCAGCAGCTTGGCCCCTAGCGGGGGGGCCAGTGAGCAGTTCTTC.

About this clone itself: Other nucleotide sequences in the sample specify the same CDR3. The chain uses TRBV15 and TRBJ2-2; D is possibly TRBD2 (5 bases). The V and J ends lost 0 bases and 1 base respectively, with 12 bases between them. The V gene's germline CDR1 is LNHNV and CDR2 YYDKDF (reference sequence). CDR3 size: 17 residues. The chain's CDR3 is CATSRDRVGVNTGELFF. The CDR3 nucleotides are TGTGCCACCAGCAGAGATCGGGTCGGGGTGAACACCGGGGAGCTGTTTTTT.

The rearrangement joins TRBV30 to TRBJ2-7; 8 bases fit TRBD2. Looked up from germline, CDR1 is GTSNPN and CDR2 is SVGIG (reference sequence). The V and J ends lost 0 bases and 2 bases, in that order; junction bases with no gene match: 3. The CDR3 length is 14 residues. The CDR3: CAWSVRRGAYEQYF. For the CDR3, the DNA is TGTGCCTGGAGTGTACGGCGGGGGGCCTACGAGCAGTACTTC.

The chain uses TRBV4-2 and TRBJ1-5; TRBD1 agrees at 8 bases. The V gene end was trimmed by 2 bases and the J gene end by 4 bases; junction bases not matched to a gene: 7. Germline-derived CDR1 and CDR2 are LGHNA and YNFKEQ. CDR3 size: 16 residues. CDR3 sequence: CASSQPTGGGNQPQHF. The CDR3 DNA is TGTGCCAGCAGCCAACCAACAGGGGGAGGTAATCAGCCCCAGCATTTT.

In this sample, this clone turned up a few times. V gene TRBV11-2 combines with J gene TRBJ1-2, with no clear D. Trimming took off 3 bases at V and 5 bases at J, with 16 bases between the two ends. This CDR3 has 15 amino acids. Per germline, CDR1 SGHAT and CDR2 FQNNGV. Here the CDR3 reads CASSFPDTARYGYTF. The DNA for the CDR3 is TGTGCCAGCAGCTTCCCTGACACAGCCCGATATGGCTACACCTTC.

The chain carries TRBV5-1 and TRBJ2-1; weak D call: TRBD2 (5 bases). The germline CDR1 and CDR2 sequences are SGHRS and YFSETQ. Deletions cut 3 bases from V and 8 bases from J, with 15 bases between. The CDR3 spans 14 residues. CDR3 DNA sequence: TGCGCCAGCAGCTCAGCGGTAGGCCTGGATGAGCAGTTCTTC. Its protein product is CASSSAVGLDEQFF.

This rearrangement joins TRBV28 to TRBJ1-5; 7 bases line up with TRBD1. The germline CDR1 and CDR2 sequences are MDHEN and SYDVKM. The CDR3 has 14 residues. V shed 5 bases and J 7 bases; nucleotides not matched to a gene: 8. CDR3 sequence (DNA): TGTGCCAGCAGTCCCGGACAGGAAGGGCAGCCCCAGCATTTT. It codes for CASSPGQEGQPQHF.

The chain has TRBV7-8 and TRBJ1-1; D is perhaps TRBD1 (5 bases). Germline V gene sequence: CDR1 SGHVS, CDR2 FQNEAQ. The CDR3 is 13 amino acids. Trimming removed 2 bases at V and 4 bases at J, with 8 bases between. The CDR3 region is CASSLRQGTEAFF. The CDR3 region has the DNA TGTGCCAGCAGCTTAAGGCAGGGCACTGAAGCTTTCTTT.

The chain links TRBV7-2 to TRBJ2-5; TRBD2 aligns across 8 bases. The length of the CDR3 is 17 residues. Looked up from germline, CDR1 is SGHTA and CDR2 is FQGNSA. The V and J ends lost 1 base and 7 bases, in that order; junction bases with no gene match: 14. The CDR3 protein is CASSLGGLAGAKRTQYF. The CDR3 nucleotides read TGTGCCAGCAGCTTAGGGGGCCTAGCGGGCGCCAAGAGGACCCAGTACTTC.

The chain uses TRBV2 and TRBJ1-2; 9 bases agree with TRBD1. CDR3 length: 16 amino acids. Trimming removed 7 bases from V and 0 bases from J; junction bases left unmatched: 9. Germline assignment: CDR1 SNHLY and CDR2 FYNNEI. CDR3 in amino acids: CASNPRTGAPNYGYTF. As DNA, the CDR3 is TGTGCCAGCAATCCCAGGACAGGGGCCCCTAACTATGGCTACACCTTC.

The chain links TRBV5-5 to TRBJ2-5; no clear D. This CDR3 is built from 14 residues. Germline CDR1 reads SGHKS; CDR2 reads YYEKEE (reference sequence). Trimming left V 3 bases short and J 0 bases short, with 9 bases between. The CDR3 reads CASSSPYDQETQYF. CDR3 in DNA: TGTGCCAGCAGCTCCCCCTATGACCAAGAGACCCAGTACTTC. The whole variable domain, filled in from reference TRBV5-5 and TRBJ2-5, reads DAGVTQSPTHLIKTRGQQVTLRCSPISGHKSVSWYQQVLGQGPQFIFQYYEKEERGRGNFPDRFSARQFPNYSSELNVNALLLGDSALYLCASSSPYDQETQYFGPGTRLLVL.

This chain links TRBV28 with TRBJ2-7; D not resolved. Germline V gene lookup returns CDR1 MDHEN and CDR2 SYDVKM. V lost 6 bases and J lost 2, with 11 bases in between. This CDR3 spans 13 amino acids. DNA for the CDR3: TGTGCCAGCAGCGGGTCCCACGCCTACGAGCAGTACTTC. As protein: CASSGSHAYEQYF.

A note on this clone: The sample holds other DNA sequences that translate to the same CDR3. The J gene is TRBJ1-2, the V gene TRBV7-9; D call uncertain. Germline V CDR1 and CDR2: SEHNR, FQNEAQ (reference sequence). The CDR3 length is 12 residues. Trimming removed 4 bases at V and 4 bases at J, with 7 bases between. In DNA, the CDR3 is TGTGCCAGCAGCTCGGACTCCTATGGCTACACCTTC. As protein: CASSSDSYGYTF.

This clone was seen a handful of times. The CDR3 sequence: CASSHLGTGAHYSNQPQHF. CDR3 nucleotides: TGTGCCAGCAGCCACCTGGGGACAGGGGCCCACTATAGCAATCAGCCCCAGCATTTT. The chain employs TRBV7-8 and TRBJ1-5; 10 bases are a match to TRBD1. CDR3 length: 19 amino acids. The trim removed 5 bases at V and 0 bases at J, leaving 13 bases unmatched. Germline V lookup: CDR1 SGHVS, CDR2 FQNEAQ.

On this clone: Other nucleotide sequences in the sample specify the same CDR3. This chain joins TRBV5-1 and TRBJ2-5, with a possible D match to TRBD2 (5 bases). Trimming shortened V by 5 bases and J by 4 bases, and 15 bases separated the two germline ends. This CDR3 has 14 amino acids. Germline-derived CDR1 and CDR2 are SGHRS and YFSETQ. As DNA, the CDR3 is TGCGCCAGCAGTCTTGCCGGGGTCGGAGAGACCCAGTACTTC. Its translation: CASSLAGVGETQYF.

CDR3 DNA: TGTGCCAGCAGTTATCCGGGAGCCTCAGTCGTCGAGCAGTACTTC. It is translated as CASSYPGASVVEQYF. The chain uses TRBV6-2 or TRBV6-3 and TRBJ2-7; weak D call: TRBD2 (6 bases). The V end was cut by 3 bases, the J end by 6 bases, with 18 bases between. This CDR3 is 15 amino acids long. CDR1 and CDR2 (germline): MNHEY, SVGEGT.

The CDR3 bases are TGTGCCAGCAGTGAGGGGACAGGGAAAGAGACCCAGTACTTC. This gives the protein CASSEGTGKETQYF. The chain joins TRBV6-1 to TRBJ2-5, with 9 bases aligning to TRBD1. CDR3 length: 14 residues. V shed 3 bases and J 3 bases; nucleotides not matched to a gene: 2. Looked up from germline, CDR1 is MNHNS and CDR2 is SASEGT.